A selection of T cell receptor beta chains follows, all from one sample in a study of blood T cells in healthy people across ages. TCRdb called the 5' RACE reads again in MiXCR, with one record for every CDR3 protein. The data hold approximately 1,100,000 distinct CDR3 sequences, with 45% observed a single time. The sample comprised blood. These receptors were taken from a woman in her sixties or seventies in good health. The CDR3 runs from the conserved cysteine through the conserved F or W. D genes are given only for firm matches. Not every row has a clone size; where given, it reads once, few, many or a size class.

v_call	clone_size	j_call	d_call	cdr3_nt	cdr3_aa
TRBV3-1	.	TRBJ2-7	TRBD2	TGTGCCAGCAGCCAATTGGGACTAGCCGTCGACGAGCAGTACTTC	CASSQLGLAVDEQYF
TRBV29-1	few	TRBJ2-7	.	TGCAGCGTTGAAGGTTTCTCCGAGCAGTACTTC	CSVEGFSEQYF
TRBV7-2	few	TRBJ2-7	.	TGTGCCAGCGTGACTAGCTCCTACGAGCAGTACTTC	CASVTSSYEQYF
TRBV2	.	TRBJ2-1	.	TGTGCCAGCAGTCCGAAATTCGGATACACGGACAATGAGCAGTTCTTC	CASSPKFGYTDNEQFF
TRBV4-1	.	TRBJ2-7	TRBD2	TGCGCCAGCAGCCCCCTGGCTAGCGGGAATTACGAGCAGTACTTC	CASSPLASGNYEQYF
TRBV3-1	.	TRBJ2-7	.	TGTGCCAGCAGCAGATGGTCCTACGAGCAGTACTTC	CASSRWSYEQYF
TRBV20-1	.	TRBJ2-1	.	TGCAGTGCTAGAGAGGTGTGGGGAGGTTCCTACAATGAGCAGTTCTTC	CSAREVWGGSYNEQFF
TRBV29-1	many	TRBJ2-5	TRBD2	TGCAGCGCTATAGCGGGAGCAGGGGAGACCCAGTACTTC	CSAIAGAGETQYF
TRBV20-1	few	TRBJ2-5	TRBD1	TGCAGTGCTAGAGATGATAGGACAGGGGATGGAGAGACCCAGTACTTC	CSARDDRTGDGETQYF
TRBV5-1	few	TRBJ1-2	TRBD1	TGCGCCAGCAGCCCCGGGCAGGGGGCGGTCTATGGCTACACCTTC	CASSPGQGAVYGYTF
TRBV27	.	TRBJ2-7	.	TGTGCCAGCATCGGCAGTGCCTACGAGCAGTACTTC	CASIGSAYEQYF
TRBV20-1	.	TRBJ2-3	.	TGCAGTGCTAGGCACACCCACGGAACAGATACGCAGTATTTT	CSARHTHGTDTQYF
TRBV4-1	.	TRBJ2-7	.	TGTGCCAGCAGCCCCCGCTCCAGGGTGGAGCAGTACTTC	CASSPRSRVEQYF
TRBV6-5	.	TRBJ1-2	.	TGTGCCAGCAGTTACGGCAGGGCTAATGGCTACACCTTC	CASSYGRANGYTF
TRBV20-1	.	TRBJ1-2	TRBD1	TGCAGTGCTTTGGGAAAAACAGGGGGAAACTATGGCTACACCTTC	CSALGKTGGNYGYTF
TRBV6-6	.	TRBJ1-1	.	TGTGCCAGCAGGTCTCCTGGGGCTGAAGCTTTCTTT	CASRSPGAEAFF
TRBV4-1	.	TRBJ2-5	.	TGCGCCAGCAGCCGAAACCTAGGTACCCAGTACTTC	CASSRNLGTQYF
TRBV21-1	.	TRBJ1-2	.	TGTGCCAGCACCCACAGGGGGCGAGGCTATGGCTACACCTTC	CASTHRGRGYGYTF
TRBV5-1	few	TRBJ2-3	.	TGCGCCAGCAGCCCAGCGACTAGTTCGGATACGCAGTATTTT	CASSPATSSDTQYF
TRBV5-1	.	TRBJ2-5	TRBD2	TGCGCCAGCAGCGCGGGCGGAACTAGCGGGAGGCGAGAGACCCAGTACTTC	CASSAGGTSGRRETQYF
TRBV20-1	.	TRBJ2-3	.	TGCAGTGCCCGAGATCCCCGTGCATTCACAGATACGCAGTATTTT	CSARDPRAFTDTQYF
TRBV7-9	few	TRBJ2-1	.	TGTGCCAGCAGTATTCAGTTGTCGGGGTGGGGCATCATGTACAATGAGCAGTTCTTC	CASSIQLSGWGIMYNEQFF
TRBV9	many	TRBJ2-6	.	TGTGCCAGCAGCAAGGAGAGCCGGGTAACTGGGGCCAACGTCCTGACTTTC	CASSKESRVTGANVLTF
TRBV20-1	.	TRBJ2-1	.	TGCAGTGCAGGGACTCTCTACGGGAATGAGCAGTTCTTC	CSAGTLYGNEQFF
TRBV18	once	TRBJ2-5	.	TGTGCCAGCTCACTATTTCTAGGGGCACAAGAGACCCAGTACTTC	CASSLFLGAQETQYF
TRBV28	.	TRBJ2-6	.	TGTGCCAGCCAGTACGGTTTGGGAGGGGCCAACGTCCTGACTTTC	CASQYGLGGANVLTF
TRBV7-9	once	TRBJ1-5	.	TGTGCCAGCAGCGTAGCAGGGGAGTATCAGCCCCAGCATTTT	CASSVAGEYQPQHF
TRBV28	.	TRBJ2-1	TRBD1	TGTGCCAGCACTCAGATAAGGACAGGGAACGTCTACAATGAGCAGTTCTTC	CASTQIRTGNVYNEQFF
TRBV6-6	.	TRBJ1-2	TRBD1	TGTGCCAGCAGTTACACCCGACAGGGCGCAGGCGACTATGGCTACACCTTC	CASSYTRQGAGDYGYTF
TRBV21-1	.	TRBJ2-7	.	TGTGCCAGCAGCAAAGGACAGGGGAGCGACAATGAGCAGTACTTC	CASSKGQGSDNEQYF
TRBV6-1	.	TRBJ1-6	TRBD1	TGTGCCAGCAAACCGGGACAGGGAAATTCACCCCTCCACTTT	CASKPGQGNSPLHF
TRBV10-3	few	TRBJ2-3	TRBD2	TGTGCCAGTCTTAGCGGGAGTACAGATACGCAGTATTTT	CASLSGSTDTQYF
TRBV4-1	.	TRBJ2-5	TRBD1	TGCGCCGGCAGCCAAGATGGGTCGGACAGGACGGAGACCCAGTACTTC	CAGSQDGSDRTETQYF
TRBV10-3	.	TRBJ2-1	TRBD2	TGTGCCAGCAAGGCCAAATCTACGGGGGGTAACGACCAGTTCTTC	CASKAKSTGGNDQFF
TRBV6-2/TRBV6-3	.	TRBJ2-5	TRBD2	TGTGCCAGTGGTCGGCAGAAGTCTAGCGGGAGGGCGTATGAGCAGTACTTC	CASGRQKSSGRAYEQYF
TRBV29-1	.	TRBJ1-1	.	TGCAACGTGGGGGTACGTTTTGTGGCTGAAGCTTTCTTT	CNVGVRFVAEAFF
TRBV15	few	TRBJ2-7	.	TGTGCCACCAGCAGTAGGAGCTCCTACGAGCAGTACTTC	CATSSRSSYEQYF
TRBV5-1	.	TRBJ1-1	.	TGCGCCAGCAGCTTGGGTCGGTTCGCTTTCTTT	CASSLGRFAFF
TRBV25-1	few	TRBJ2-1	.	TGTGCCAGCAGTTACAGGGACAATGAGCAGTTCTTC	CASSYRDNEQFF
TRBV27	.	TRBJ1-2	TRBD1	TGTGCCAGCAGTTTACCTCTCGGGAGGGGGCACGACTATGGCTACACCTTC	CASSLPLGRGHDYGYTF
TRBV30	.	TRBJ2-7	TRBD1	TGTGCCTGGAGTGGAAGTCCCGGGACAGGCTTTATCTACGAGCAGTACTTC	CAWSGSPGTGFIYEQYF
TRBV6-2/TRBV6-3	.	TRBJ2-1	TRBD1	TGTGCCAGCAGTTCGGGACAGGGGAAAGATGAGCAGTTCTTC	CASSSGQGKDEQFF
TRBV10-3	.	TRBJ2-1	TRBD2	TGTGCCATCAGTGAGGGACTAGCGGGAGTTGAGCAGTTCTTC	CAISEGLAGVEQFF
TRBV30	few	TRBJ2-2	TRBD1	TGTGCCTGGAGACCCGGGACAGGGTTCGGGGAGCTGTTTTTT	CAWRPGTGFGELFF
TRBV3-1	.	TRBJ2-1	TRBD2	TGTGCCAGCGGACTAGCGGGAAGTTACAATGAGCAGTTCTTC	CASGLAGSYNEQFF
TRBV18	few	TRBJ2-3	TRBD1	TGTGCCAGCTCTCCTTACGGACAGGGAGGATTCGGCACAGATACGCAGTATTTT	CASSPYGQGGFGTDTQYF
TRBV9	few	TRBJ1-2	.	TGTGCCAGCAGCGTAGCGCAGGACTACACCTTC	CASSVAQDYTF
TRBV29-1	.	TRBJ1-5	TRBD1	TGCAGCGTGTGGGACAGCCACAATCAGCCCCAGCATTTT	CSVWDSHNQPQHF
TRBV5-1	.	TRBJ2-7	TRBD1	TGCGCCAGCAGCTTGGATACAGGGGGCTCCTACGAGCAGTACTTC	CASSLDTGGSYEQYF